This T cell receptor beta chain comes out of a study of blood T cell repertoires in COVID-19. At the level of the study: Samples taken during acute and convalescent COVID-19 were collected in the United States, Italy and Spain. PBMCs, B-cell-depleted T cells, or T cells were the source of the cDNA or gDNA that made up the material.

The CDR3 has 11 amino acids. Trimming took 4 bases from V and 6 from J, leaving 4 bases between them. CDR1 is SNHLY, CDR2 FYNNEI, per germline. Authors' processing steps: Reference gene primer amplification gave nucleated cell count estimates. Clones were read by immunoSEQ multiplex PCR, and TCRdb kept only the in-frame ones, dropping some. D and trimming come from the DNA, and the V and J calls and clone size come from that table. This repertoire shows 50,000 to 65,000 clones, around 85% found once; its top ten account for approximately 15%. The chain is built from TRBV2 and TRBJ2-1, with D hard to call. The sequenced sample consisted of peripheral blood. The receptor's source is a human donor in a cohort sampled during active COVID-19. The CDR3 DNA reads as TGTGCCAGCAGTGTATTCAATGAGCAGTTCTTC. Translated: CASSVFNEQFF.